This record covers a single T cell receptor beta chain. These data belong to a study of early stage breast cancer tumors. With 4 bases clipped from V and 6 bases from J, the junction kept 5 bases outside the gene matches. From germline, CDR1 is SGDLS and CDR2 YYNGEE. CDR3 length equals 15 residues. Method: immunoSEQ multiplex PCR; TCRdb's copy keeps in-frame clones and lacks some. Of fewer than 80,000 clones listed, 75% to 90% are singletons. The TCR was taken from a person aged 35 to 50 with breast cancer. Specimen: blood. The chain couples TRBV9 to TRBJ2-3, with TRBD2 matching over 13 bases. The CDR3 nucleotides read TGTGCCAGCAGCCCTGGACTAGCGGGAGCGGATACGCAGTATTTT. It specifies CASSPGLAGADTQYF.